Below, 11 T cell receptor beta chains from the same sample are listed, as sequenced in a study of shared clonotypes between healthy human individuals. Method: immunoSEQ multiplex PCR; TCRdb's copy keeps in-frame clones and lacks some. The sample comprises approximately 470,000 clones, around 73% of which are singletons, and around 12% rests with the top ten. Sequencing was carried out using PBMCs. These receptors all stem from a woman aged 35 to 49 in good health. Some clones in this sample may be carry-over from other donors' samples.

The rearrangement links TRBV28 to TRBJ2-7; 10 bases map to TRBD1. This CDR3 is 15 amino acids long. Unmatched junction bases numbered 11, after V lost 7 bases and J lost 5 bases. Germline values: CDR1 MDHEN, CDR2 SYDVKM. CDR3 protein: CASTEYRTGGNEQYF. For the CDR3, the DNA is TGTGCCAGCACCGAGTATCGGACAGGGGGGAACGAGCAGTACTTC.

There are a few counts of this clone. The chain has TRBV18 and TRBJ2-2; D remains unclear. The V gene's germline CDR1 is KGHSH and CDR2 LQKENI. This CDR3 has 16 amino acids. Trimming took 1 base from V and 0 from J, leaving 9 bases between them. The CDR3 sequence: CASSPQGPPNTGELFF. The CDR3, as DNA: TGTGCCAGCTCACCACAAGGGCCTCCGAACACCGGGGAGCTGTTTTTT.

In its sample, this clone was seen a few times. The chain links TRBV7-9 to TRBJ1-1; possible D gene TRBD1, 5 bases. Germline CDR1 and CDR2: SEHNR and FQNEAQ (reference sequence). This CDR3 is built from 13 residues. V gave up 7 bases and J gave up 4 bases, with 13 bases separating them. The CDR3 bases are TGTGCCAGCATACTTCAGGGCGGCACTGAAGCTTTCTTT. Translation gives CASILQGGTEAFF. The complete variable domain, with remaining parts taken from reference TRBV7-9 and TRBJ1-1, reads DTGVSQNPRHKITKRGQNVTFRCDPISEHNRLYWYRQTLGQGPEFLTYFQNEAQLEKSRLLSDRFSAERPKGSFSTLEIQRTEQGDSAMYLCASILQGGTEAFFGQGTRLTVV.

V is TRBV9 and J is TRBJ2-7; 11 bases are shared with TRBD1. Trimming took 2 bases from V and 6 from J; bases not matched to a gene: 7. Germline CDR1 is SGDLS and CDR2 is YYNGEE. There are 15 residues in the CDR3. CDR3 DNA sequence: TGTGCCAGCAGCGTGACTCAGGGACAGGGGGTCGAGCAGTACTTC. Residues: CASSVTQGQGVEQYF.

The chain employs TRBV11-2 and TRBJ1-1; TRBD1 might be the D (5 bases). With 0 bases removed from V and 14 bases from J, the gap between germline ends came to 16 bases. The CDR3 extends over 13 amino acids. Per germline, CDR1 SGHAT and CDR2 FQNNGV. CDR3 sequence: CASSLDLQGRSFF. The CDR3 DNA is TGTGCCAGCAGCTTAGATCTCCAGGGCCGCTCATTCTTT.

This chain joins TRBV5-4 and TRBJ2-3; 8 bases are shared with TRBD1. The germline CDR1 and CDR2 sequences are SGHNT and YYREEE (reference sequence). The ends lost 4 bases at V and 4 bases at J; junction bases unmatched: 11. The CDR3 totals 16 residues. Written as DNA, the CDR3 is TGTGCCAGCAGCCGCGGACAGGGAGTTAGCCCAGATACGCAGTATTTT. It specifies CASSRGQGVSPDTQYF.

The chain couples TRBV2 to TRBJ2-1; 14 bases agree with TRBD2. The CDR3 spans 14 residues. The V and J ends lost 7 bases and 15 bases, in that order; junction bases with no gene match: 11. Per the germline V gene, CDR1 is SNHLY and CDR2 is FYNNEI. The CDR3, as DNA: TGTGCCAGCACCCTTGGGACTAGCGGGGGCTTTCGGTTCTTC. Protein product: CASTLGTSGGFRFF. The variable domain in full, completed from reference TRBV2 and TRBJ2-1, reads EPEVTQTPSHQVTQMGQEVILRCVPISNHLYFYWYRQILGQKVEFLVSFYNNEISEKSEIFDDQFSVERPDGSNFTLKIRSTKLEDSAMYFCASTLGTSGGFRFFGPGTRLTVL.

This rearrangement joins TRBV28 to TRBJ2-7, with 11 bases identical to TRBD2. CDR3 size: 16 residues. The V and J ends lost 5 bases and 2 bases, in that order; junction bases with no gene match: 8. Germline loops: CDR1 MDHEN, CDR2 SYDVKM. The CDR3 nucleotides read TGTGCCAGCAGTCCTACTAGCGGGAGAAGGGCCTACGAGCAGTACTTC. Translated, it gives CASSPTSGRRAYEQYF.

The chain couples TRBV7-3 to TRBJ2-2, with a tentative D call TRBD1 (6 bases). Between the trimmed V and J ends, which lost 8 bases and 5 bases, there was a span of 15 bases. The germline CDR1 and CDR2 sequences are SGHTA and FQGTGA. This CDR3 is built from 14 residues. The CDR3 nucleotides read TGTGCCAGCGGCCGGAGAGGGGGAACCGGGGAGCTGTTTTTT. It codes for CASGRRGGTGELFF.

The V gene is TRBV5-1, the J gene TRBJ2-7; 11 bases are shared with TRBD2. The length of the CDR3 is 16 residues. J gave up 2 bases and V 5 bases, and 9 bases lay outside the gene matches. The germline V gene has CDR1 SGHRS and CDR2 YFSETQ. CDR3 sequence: CASRAVAGGPAYEQYF. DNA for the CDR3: TGCGCCAGCAGGGCGGTAGCGGGAGGGCCGGCCTACGAGCAGTACTTC.

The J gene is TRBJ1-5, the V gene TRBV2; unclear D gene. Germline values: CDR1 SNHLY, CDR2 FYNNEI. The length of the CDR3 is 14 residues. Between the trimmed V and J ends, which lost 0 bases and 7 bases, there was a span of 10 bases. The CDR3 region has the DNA TGTGCCAGCAGTGAAGCAAGGCACTTGCAGCCCCAGCATTTT. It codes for CASSEARHLQPQHF.